This TCR beta chain was observed in a study of T cell responses to AZD1222 COVID-19 vaccine. Whole-study findings and limits: Females made up more of the donors, who were largely white British, and clonal diversity may have come out too low.

Here immunoSEQ multiplex PCR was the method, and the copy in TCRdb shows in-frame clones only, minus some. The sample consists of 250,000 to 300,000 clones, around 93% of them appearing once. This CDR3 comprises 13 residues. Germline assignment: CDR1 SGHVS and CDR2 FQNEAQ. V gave up 2 bases and J gave up 4 bases, with 6 bases separating them. Analysis merged second doses at about 4 or about 12 weeks. To note about this clone: Antigen: not known.

This sequence originates from an adult who received the AZD1222 COVID-19 vaccine. This sample comprised peripheral blood, obtained 28 days after the second AZD1222 dose. The gene calls are TRBV7-8 and TRBJ1-5, with D possibly being TRBD1 (6 bases). DNA for the CDR3: TGTGCCAGCAGCTTAACAGGGAATCAGCCCCAGCATTTT. It yields the protein CASSLTGNQPQHF.